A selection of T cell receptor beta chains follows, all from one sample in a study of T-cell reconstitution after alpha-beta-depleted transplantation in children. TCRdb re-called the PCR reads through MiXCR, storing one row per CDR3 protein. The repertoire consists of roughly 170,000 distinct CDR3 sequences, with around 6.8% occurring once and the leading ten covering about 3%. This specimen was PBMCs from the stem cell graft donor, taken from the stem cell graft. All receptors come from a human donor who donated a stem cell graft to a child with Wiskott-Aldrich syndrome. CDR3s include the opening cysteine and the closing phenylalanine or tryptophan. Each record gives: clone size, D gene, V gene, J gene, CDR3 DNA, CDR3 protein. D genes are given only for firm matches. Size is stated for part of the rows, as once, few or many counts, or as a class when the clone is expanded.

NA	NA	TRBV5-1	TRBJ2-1	TGCGCCAGCAGCTTGGCCAAGGCATTCGGCTCCTACAATGAGCAGTTCTTC	CASSLAKAFGSYNEQFF
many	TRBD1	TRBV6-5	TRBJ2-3	TGTGCCAGCAGTTACCCCGTCCGACAGGGGGCCTCCACAGATACGCAGTATTTT	CASSYPVRQGASTDTQYF
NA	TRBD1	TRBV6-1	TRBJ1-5	TGTGCCAGCAGTGCCCTGACAGGGGGTATAAGCCAGCCCCAGCATTTT	CASSALTGGISQPQHF
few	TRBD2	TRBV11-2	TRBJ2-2	TGTGCCAGCAGCTCACTCGGACTAGCGGGAACCGGGGAGCTGTTTTTT	CASSSLGLAGTGELFF
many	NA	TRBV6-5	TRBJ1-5	TGTGCCAGCAGTTACTCAAGATCGGCTAATCAGCCCCAGCATTTT	CASSYSRSANQPQHF
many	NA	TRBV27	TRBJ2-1	TGTGCCAGCAGTCAGGACCGGGGTGAGCAGTTCTTC	CASSQDRGEQFF
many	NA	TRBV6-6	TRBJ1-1	TGTGCCAGCAGCACCCTAGGGCAGGGTAGCGCGAACACTGAAGCTTTCTTT	CASSTLGQGSANTEAFF
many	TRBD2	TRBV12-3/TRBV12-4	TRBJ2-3	TGTGCCAGCAGGGGATCTGCGGGAGCCACAGATACGCAGTATTTT	CASRGSAGATDTQYF
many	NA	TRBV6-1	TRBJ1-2	TGTGCCAGCAGTACCTTGGATCGCTATGGCTACACCTTC	CASSTLDRYGYTF
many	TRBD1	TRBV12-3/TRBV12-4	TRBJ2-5	TGTGCCAGCAGTCGAGGGACAGAAGAGACCCAGTACTTC	CASSRGTEETQYF
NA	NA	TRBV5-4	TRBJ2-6	TGTGCCAGCAGCTTGTCTCAGGCAGGGGGGGTCTCTGGGGCCAACGTCCTGACTTTC	CASSLSQAGGVSGANVLTF
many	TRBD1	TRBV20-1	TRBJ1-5	TGCAGTGGTAAAATGGCCGGGGACAGGGAGGGTCAGCCCCAGCATTTT	CSGKMAGDREGQPQHF
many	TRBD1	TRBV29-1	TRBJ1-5	TGCAGCGTTGATGAGGGGGCAAATCAGCCCCAGCATTTT	CSVDEGANQPQHF
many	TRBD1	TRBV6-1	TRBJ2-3	TGTGCCTCCTACGAGACAGGGCTCACAGATACGCAGTATTTT	CASYETGLTDTQYF
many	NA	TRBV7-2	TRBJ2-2	TGTGCCAGCAGCCCAAGGAAGAGGGCGAACACCGGGGAGCTGTTTTTT	CASSPRKRANTGELFF
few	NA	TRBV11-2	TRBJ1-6	TGTGCCAGCAGCTCCACTAGCGACACTTTCCTTTCACCCCTCCACTTT	CASSSTSDTFLSPLHF
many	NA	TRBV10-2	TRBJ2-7	TGCGCCAGCGTACCCCAACAGGCTAGGCCGACGGACGGGTACGAGCAGTACTTC	CASVPQQARPTDGYEQYF
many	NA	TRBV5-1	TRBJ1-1	TGCGCCAGCAGCTTGGGCGGTCCCGGGGGCTCTGAAGCTTTCTTT	CASSLGGPGGSEAFF
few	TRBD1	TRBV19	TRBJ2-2	TGTGCCACCCAAACGGGACAGGGGAAGTCCGGGGAGCTGTTTTTT	CATQTGQGKSGELFF
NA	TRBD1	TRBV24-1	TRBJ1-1	TGTGCCACCAGTGATCCGGGACAGGGGAGCACTGAAGCTTTCTTT	CATSDPGQGSTEAFF
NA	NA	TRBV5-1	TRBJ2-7	TGCGCCAGCAGCGGGCGGGACTCCTACGAGCAGTACTTC	CASSGRDSYEQYF
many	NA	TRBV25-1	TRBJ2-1	TGTGCCAGCAGTGGACTTACTGGGCGAACTACAACCTCCCACAATGAGCAGTTCTTC	CASSGLTGRTTTSHNEQFF
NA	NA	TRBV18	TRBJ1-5	TGTGCCAGCTCACTCTCGGGGGAACAGCCCCAGCATTTT	CASSLSGEQPQHF